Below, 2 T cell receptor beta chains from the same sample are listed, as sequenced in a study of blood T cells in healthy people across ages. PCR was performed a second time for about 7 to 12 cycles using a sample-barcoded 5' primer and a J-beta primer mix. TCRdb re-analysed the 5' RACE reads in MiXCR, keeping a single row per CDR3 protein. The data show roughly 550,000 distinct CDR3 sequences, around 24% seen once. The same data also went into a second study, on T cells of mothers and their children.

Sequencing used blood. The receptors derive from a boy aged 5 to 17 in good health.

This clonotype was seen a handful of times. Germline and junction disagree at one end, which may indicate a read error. CDR3 DNA: TGTGCCGGCAGGCCCGGGACGGGAATTAACTATGGCTACACCTTC. Translation: CAGRPGTGINYGYTF. The chain carries TRBV12-3 or TRBV12-4 and TRBJ1-2; maybe TRBD1 (5 bases). The CDR3 spans 15 residues.

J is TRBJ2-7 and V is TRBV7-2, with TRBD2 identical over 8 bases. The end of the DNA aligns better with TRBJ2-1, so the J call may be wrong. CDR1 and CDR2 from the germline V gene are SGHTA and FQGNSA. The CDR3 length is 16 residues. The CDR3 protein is CASSLSPGLVLHEQFF. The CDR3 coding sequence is TGTGCCAGCAGCTTATCCCCGGGACTAGTATTGCATGAGCAGTTCTTC.